These 5 T cell receptor beta chains originate from one sample sequenced in a study of PD-1 blockade in classical Hodgkin lymphoma. Every one of the patients relapsed after autologous stem cell transplantation (brentuximab vedotin exposure was variable). The data were produced by immunoSEQ multiplex PCR, yet TCRdb's version contains in-frame clones alone and is incomplete. The data hold some 22,000 clones, with 65% to 75% observed a single time. Sequences were derived from peripheral blood mononuclear cells (PBMCs), sampled at baseline. The receptors were gathered from a human donor with classical Hodgkin lymphoma.

The chain links TRBV7-2 to TRBJ1-5; possible D gene TRBD1, 5 bases. V was clipped by 5 bases and J by 3 bases, with 17 bases between them. CDR3 length: 16 amino acids. Germline-derived CDR1 and CDR2 are SGHTA and FQGNSA. In DNA form, the CDR3 reads TGTGCCAGCAGCCGGGGGTGGCGGACCCACAATCAGCCCCAGCATTTT. Amino acid sequence: CASSRGWRTHNQPQHF.

V usage is TRBV6-1 and J usage is TRBJ2-3, with 7 nucleotides matching TRBD1. This CDR3 spans 13 amino acids. Germline V gene data show CDR1 as MNHNS and CDR2 as SASEGT. V trimming: 9 bases; J trimming: 0 bases; junction bases outside the gene matches: 3. The CDR3 loop reads CASRGQSTDTQYF. The CDR3 bases are TGTGCCAGTCGGGGACAGAGCACAGATACGCAGTATTTT.

In its sample, this clone was seen once. The V call is TRBV11-3, the J call TRBJ2-7; D gene ambiguous. Germline lookup yields CDR1 SGHNT and CDR2 YENEEA. The V end lost 4 bases, the J end lost 2 bases, and 6 bases lay between the germline ends. This CDR3 is built from 12 residues. CDR3 sequence (DNA): TGTGCCAGCAGCTCCTGGGCCTACGAGCAGTACTTC. Amino acid sequence: CASSSWAYEQYF.

This clone has only a few counts. The chain carries TRBV28 and TRBJ1-1; 7 bases are a match to TRBD1. V gave up 7 bases and J gave up 0 bases; unmatched junction bases: 5. CDR3 length: 14 amino acids. The germline CDR1 and CDR2 sequences are MDHEN and SYDVKM. This CDR3 reads CASITQGVNTEAFF. The CDR3 nucleotides read TGTGCCAGCATTACCCAGGGGGTGAACACTGAAGCTTTCTTT. Supplemented by reference TRBV28 and TRBJ1-1, the full variable domain reads DVKVTQSSRYLVKRTGEKVFLECVQDMDHENMFWYRQDPGLGLRLIYFSYDVKMKEKGDIPEGYSVSREKKERFSLILESASTNQTSMYLCASITQGVNTEAFFGQGTRLTVV.

The chain combines TRBV7-2 with TRBJ2-5; 7 positions match TRBD2. This CDR3 is 15 amino acids long. Germline-derived CDR1 and CDR2 are SGHTA and FQGNSA. V gave up 6 bases and J gave up 0 bases; unmatched junction bases: 7. This CDR3 reads CASSNSGLDQETQYF. For the CDR3, the DNA is TGTGCCAGCAGTAATAGCGGGTTGGACCAAGAGACCCAGTACTTC.